The 19 T cell receptor beta chains in this list originate from one sample, sequenced in a study of blood T cell repertoires in COVID-19. Profiled with immunoSEQ multiplex PCR; TCRdb holds only in-frame clones, not every one. Here the sample spans some 150,000 clones, 86% being singletons. The sample consisted of PBMCs or T cells enriched from blood (not recorded which). The receptors originated from a man aged 50 to 59 who had recovered from COVID-19.

The chain carries TRBV15 and TRBJ1-1; D perhaps matches TRBD1 (6 bases). Germline V lookup: CDR1 LNHNV, CDR2 YYDKDF (reference sequence). The CDR3 has 14 residues. Trimming removed 11 bases at V and 1 base at J, with 17 bases between. This CDR3 reads CAVPRTDKNTEAFF. The CDR3 nucleotides read TGTGCCGTCCCGAGGACAGATAAGAACACTGAAGCTTTCTTT.

V gene TRBV27 combines with J gene TRBJ1-2; weak D call: TRBD1 (5 bases). CDR1 and CDR2 (germline): MNHEY, SMNVEV (reference sequence). Deletions cut 7 bases from V and 8 bases from J, with 20 bases between. There are 14 residues in the CDR3. CDR3 loop: CASTSASGRGGYTF. The CDR3, as DNA: TGTGCCAGCACTTCGGCCTCAGGGAGGGGAGGCTACACCTTC.

V gene TRBV10-3 combines with J gene TRBJ2-1; 11 bases map to TRBD1. The germline V gene encodes CDR1 ENHRY and CDR2 SYGVKD. J gave up 8 bases and V 3 bases, and 12 bases lay outside the gene matches. The CDR3 spans 17 residues. CDR3 residues: CAISDRDRGFSIDEQFF. DNA of the CDR3: TGTGCCATCAGTGATCGGGACAGGGGGTTTTCTATCGATGAGCAGTTCTTC.

This clone was seen more than once but under ten times. This sequence joins TRBV5-1 and TRBJ2-2; D ambiguous. Germline lookup yields CDR1 SGHRS and CDR2 YFSETQ. This CDR3 region has 14 residues. Trimming removed 0 bases at V and 2 bases at J, with 5 bases between. The CDR3 region has the DNA TGCGCCAGCAGCTTGGCCGGTAACACCGGGGAGCTGTTTTTT. Its protein product is CASSLAGNTGELFF.

This clone was found a few times. The chain couples TRBV20-1 to TRBJ2-6; 9 nucleotides align to TRBD1. The CDR3 covers 17 residues. V lost 6 bases to trimming and J lost 4 bases; unmatched junction nucleotides: 13. The germline V gene encodes CDR1 DFQATT and CDR2 SNEGSKA (reference sequence). The CDR3 sequence: CSASINRGHNGANVLTF. In DNA form, the CDR3 reads TGCAGTGCCAGTATAAACAGGGGGCATAACGGGGCCAACGTCCTGACTTTC.

The rearrangement uses TRBV27 and TRBJ2-7; D is perhaps TRBD2 (6 bases). The CDR3 runs 14 residues. The V gene's germline CDR1 is MNHEY and CDR2 SMNVEV (reference sequence). V was cut by 5 bases and J by 0 bases, with 11 bases left in between. In nucleotides, the CDR3 is TGTGCCAGCAGTCGCGGGACTGCCTCCTACGAGCAGTACTTC. It encodes CASSRGTASYEQYF.

This chain joins TRBV7-9 and TRBJ2-2, with D possibly TRBD2 on 7 matching bases. The CDR3 is 16 residues long. V dropped 5 bases and J dropped 0 bases, with 13 bases sitting between them. Germline assignment: CDR1 SEHNR and CDR2 FQNEAQ (reference sequence). The CDR3 sequence is CASSLRGGPNTGELFF. The CDR3 nucleotides are TGTGCCAGCAGCCTCAGGGGAGGGCCGAACACCGGGGAGCTGTTTTTT.

A note on this clone: Germline and junction disagree at one end, which may indicate a read error. The chain employs TRBV7-9 and TRBJ1-4; a possible D gene is TRBD1 (6 bases). The CDR3 spans 15 residues. Germline CDR1 and CDR2: SEHNR and FQNEAQ (reference sequence). CDR3 residues: CANSFQGRGAEKLFF. The CDR3, as DNA: TGTGCCAACAGCTTTCAGGGGCGCGGCGCTGAAAAACTGTTTTTT.

The CDR3 DNA reads as TGTGCCACCAGCAGTCCGAACGCGGGGAACACTGAAGCTTTCTTT. This codes for CATSSPNAGNTEAFF. The V gene is TRBV15, the J gene TRBJ1-1; D is ambiguous. V was shortened by 3 bases and J by 1 base, with 12 bases between the two germline ends. This CDR3 contains 15 residues. Germline CDR1 LNHNV, CDR2 YYDKDF (reference sequence).

V is TRBV30 and J is TRBJ2-3, with D possibly TRBD2 on 6 matching bases. Germline V CDR1 and CDR2: GTSNPN, SVGIG (reference sequence). Trimming removed 3 bases at V and 8 bases at J, with 15 bases between. This CDR3 has 13 amino acids. The CDR3 DNA is TGTGCCTGGAGCTGGGGGGTAGATGGTACGCAGTATTTT. Translation gives CAWSWGVDGTQYF.

There are a few counts of this clone. The chain recombines TRBV29-1 with TRBJ1-2; TRBD1 matches at 9 bases. CDR3 size: 13 residues. Per germline, CDR1 SQVTM and CDR2 ANQGSEA. With V trimmed by 7 bases and J by 3 bases, 6 bases remained unmatched. The CDR3 nucleotides are TGCAGCGCTTCAACAGGGGGCGACTATGGCTACACCTTC. It codes for CSASTGGDYGYTF.

This chain uses TRBV7-2 with TRBJ1-1; tentative D call: TRBD1 (5 bases). The ends were cut back, 7 bases at V and 1 base at J, with 13 bases in the middle. CDR3 size: 14 residues. CDR1 and CDR2 from the germline V gene are SGHTA and FQGNSA. The CDR3 region is CASTGYLKNTEAFF. Here the CDR3 DNA reads TGTGCCAGCACAGGGTATTTGAAGAACACTGAAGCTTTCTTT.

The chain uses TRBV11-3 and TRBJ1-5; D possibly corresponds to TRBD1 (5 bases). This CDR3 has 15 residues. CDR1 is SGHNT and CDR2 is YENEEA in the germline V gene. With 0 bases removed from V and 7 bases from J, the gap between germline ends came to 13 bases. The CDR3 spells CASSLDSAGWQPQHF. As DNA, the CDR3 is TGTGCCAGCAGCTTAGATTCGGCAGGGTGGCAGCCCCAGCATTTT. The entire variable domain, with the rest obtained from reference TRBV11-3 and TRBJ1-5, is as follows: EAGVVQSPRYKIIEKKQPVAFWCNPISGHNTLYWYLQNLGQGPELLIRYENEEAVDDSQLPKDRFSAERLKGVDSTLKIQPAELGDSAVYLCASSLDSAGWQPQHFGDGTRLSIL.

This chain uses TRBV14 with TRBJ1-6, with 9 bases fitting TRBD1. This CDR3 spans 13 amino acids. The germline gives CDR1 SGHDN, CDR2 FVKESK. J was trimmed by 8 bases and V by 8 bases; bases with no gene match: 4. The CDR3 loop is CASGGQGYSPLHF. The CDR3, as DNA: TGTGCCAGCGGGGGACAGGGTTATTCACCCCTCCACTTT.

The gene calls are TRBV4-3 and TRBJ2-7, with 10 positions matching TRBD2. The V gene's germline CDR1 is LGHNA and CDR2 YSLEER. The CDR3 covers 16 residues. The V gene end was trimmed by 1 base and the J gene end by 4 bases; junction bases not matched to a gene: 7. CDR3 nucleotide sequence: TGCGCCAGCAGCCAAGCCTTAGCGGGAGGAGGGTACGAGCAGTACTTC. Protein product: CASSQALAGGGYEQYF.

The sample holds a few counts of this clone. V usage is TRBV5-4 and J usage is TRBJ1-5, with 7 bases that match TRBD1. The CDR3 length is 16 residues. Germline values: CDR1 SGHNT, CDR2 YYREEE (reference sequence). V dropped 2 bases and J dropped 1; count of bases not matched to a gene: 6. CDR3 DNA sequence: TGTGCCAGCAGCTTTAGACAGGGCAGGAGCAATCAGCCCCAGCATTTT. Its protein is CASSFRQGRSNQPQHF.

The V and J genes are TRBV28 and TRBJ2-7; 8 bases map to TRBD1. Unmatched junction bases numbered 8, after V lost 2 bases and J lost 2 bases. Per the germline V gene, CDR1 is MDHEN and CDR2 is SYDVKM. The CDR3 spans 16 residues. CDR3 in DNA: TGTGCCAGCAGTTTAGTCCCGACAGGGGAGACCTACGAGCAGTACGTC. Protein sequence: CASSLVPTGETYEQYV.

The chain carries TRBV19 and TRBJ1-5; D is uncertain. V was clipped by 10 bases and J by 0 bases, with 10 bases between them. CDR1 and CDR2 from the germline V gene are LNHDA and SQIVND (reference sequence). The CDR3 is 13 amino acids. CDR3 in amino acids: CATRLYSNQPQHF. CDR3 coding DNA: TGTGCCACCAGACTGTATAGCAATCAGCCCCAGCATTTT.

The J gene is TRBJ1-4, the V gene TRBV6-1, with D possibly being TRBD1 (5 bases). The CDR3 covers 15 residues. Germline lookup yields CDR1 MNHNS and CDR2 SASEGT. Trimming removed 2 bases from V and 8 bases from J, with 15 bases in between. The CDR3 DNA is TGTGCCAGCAGTGAACAGGCAGGGATAGACGAAAAACTGTTTTTT. This sequence encodes CASSEQAGIDEKLFF.